This is a list of T cell receptor beta chains from one sample in a study of T-cell reconstitution after alpha-beta-depleted transplantation in children. TCRdb independently ran MiXCR on the PCR reads; one entry per CDR3 protein. The sample has around 580,000 distinct CDR3 sequences; more than 20% are singletons. The sequencing here drew on PBMCs, mostly from graft donor cells, taken 360 days after TCRalphabeta/CD19-depleted stem cell transplant. The receptors derive from a boy under two years old who had a stem cell transplant for acute myeloid leukemia, so the T cells may come from the graft donor. Each CDR3 is given with its conserved first and last residue. A D gene is named only where the DNA matches it firmly. Only some rows state a clone size, as once, few, many or a class for expanded clones.

V: TRBV5-6
J: TRBJ2-1
D: NA
size: NA
CDR3: CASSLLARSYNEQFF
DNA: TGTGCCAGCAGCTTGTTAGCGCGGTCCTACAATGAGCAGTTCTTC

V: TRBV12-3/TRBV12-4
J: TRBJ2-3
D: TRBD1
size: NA
CDR3: CASSWTGMTDTQYF
DNA: TGTGCCAGCAGTTGGACAGGGATGACAGATACGCAGTATTTT

V: TRBV4-3
J: TRBJ2-7
D: TRBD1
size: NA
CDR3: CASSQNTGGGYEQYF
DNA: TGCGCCAGCAGCCAAAATACAGGGGGCGGCTACGAGCAGTACTTC

V: TRBV24-1
J: TRBJ2-2
D: TRBD1
size: NA
CDR3: CATSNPRDRGNTGELFF
DNA: TGTGCCACCAGCAATCCCCGGGACAGGGGGAACACCGGGGAGCTGTTTTTT

V: TRBV6-5
J: TRBJ2-5
D: TRBD1
size: NA
CDR3: CASSYVPGTGVETQYF
DNA: TGTGCCAGCAGTTACGTCCCCGGGACAGGGGTGGAGACCCAGTACTTC

V: TRBV12-3/TRBV12-4
J: TRBJ2-1
D: NA
size: many
CDR3: CASSLESSSYNEQFF
DNA: TGTGCCAGCAGTTTGGAGAGTAGCTCCTACAATGAGCAGTTCTTC

V: TRBV7-2
J: TRBJ2-5
D: NA
size: NA
CDR3: CASSFDSGGETQYF
DNA: TGTGCCAGCAGCTTTGACTCGGGGGGCGAGACCCAGTACTTC

V: TRBV6-5
J: TRBJ2-3
D: NA
size: once
CDR3: CASSSSIGRDTQYF
DNA: TGTGCCAGCAGTTCTAGCATAGGACGGGATACGCAGTATTTT

V: TRBV20-1
J: TRBJ2-7
D: TRBD1
size: few
CDR3: CSAREGQGPYEQYF
DNA: TGCAGTGCTAGAGAGGGACAGGGTCCCTACGAGCAGTACTTC

V: TRBV6-1
J: TRBJ1-4
D: NA
size: NA
CDR3: CASSGRGANEKLFF
DNA: TGTGCCAGCAGTGGGAGGGGGGCCAATGAAAAACTGTTTTTT

V: TRBV10-3
J: TRBJ2-7
D: TRBD1
size: many
CDR3: CAIRETGVGEQYF
DNA: TGTGCCATCAGGGAGACAGGGGTGGGCGAGCAGTACTTC

V: TRBV20-1
J: TRBJ1-1
D: NA
size: NA
CDR3: CSASGRVLTEAFF
DNA: TGCAGTGCTTCCGGGCGGGTTCTAACTGAAGCTTTCTTT

V: TRBV10-2
J: TRBJ2-1
D: NA
size: NA
CDR3: CASSAVGEQFF
DNA: TGCGCCAGCAGTGCCGTCGGGGAGCAGTTCTTC

V: TRBV6-5
J: TRBJ2-2
D: TRBD2
size: NA
CDR3: CASITTTLAGGPGELFF
DNA: TGTGCCAGCATTACCACTACCTTAGCGGGGGGACCCGGGGAGCTGTTTTTT

V: TRBV19
J: TRBJ2-5
D: NA
size: NA
CDR3: CASSDGQHSTETQYF
DNA: TGTGCCAGTAGTGACGGACAGCACTCTACAGAGACCCAGTACTTC

V: TRBV20-1
J: TRBJ1-5
D: NA
size: NA
CDR3: CSARDPRGGLEPQHF
DNA: TGCAGTGCTAGAGATCCCCGCGGAGGCCTAGAGCCCCAGCATTTT

V: TRBV29-1
J: TRBJ2-5
D: NA
size: NA
CDR3: CSVEEIGGETQYF
DNA: TGCAGCGTTGAAGAGATAGGCGGGGAGACCCAGTACTTC

V: TRBV5-1
J: TRBJ2-1
D: TRBD1
size: few
CDR3: CASRGQGPNLYNEQFF
DNA: TGCGCCAGCAGAGGACAGGGGCCAAACCTTTACAATGAGCAGTTCTTC

V: TRBV29-1
J: TRBJ2-3
D: TRBD1
size: NA
CDR3: CSARTGGRDTQYF
DNA: TGCAGCGCTCGGACAGGGGGCCGAGATACGCAGTATTTT

V: TRBV7-6
J: TRBJ2-1
D: NA
size: NA
CDR3: CASSLLVGGPNEQFF
DNA: TGTGCCAGCAGCTTATTAGTGGGGGGGCCCAATGAGCAGTTCTTC

V: TRBV12-3/TRBV12-4
J: TRBJ2-1
D: TRBD1
size: many
CDR3: CASSGQGENEQFF
DNA: TGTGCCAGCAGCGGACAGGGAGAGAATGAGCAGTTCTTC

V: TRBV12-3/TRBV12-4
J: TRBJ2-1
D: NA
size: few
CDR3: CASSLGSRYNEQFF
DNA: TGTGCCAGCAGTTTAGGGTCCAGATACAATGAGCAGTTCTTC

V: TRBV6-5
J: TRBJ2-5
D: NA
size: few
CDR3: CASSYSIQGQETQYF
DNA: TGTGCCAGCAGTTACTCGATCCAGGGGCAAGAGACCCAGTACTTC

V: TRBV20-1
J: TRBJ1-2
D: NA
size: few
CDR3: CSAKVHSSNYGYTF
DNA: TGCAGTGCTAAAGTTCACTCGTCTAACTATGGCTACACCTTC

V: TRBV5-1
J: TRBJ2-1
D: TRBD1
size: NA
CDR3: CASSSPPLGTGSNHEQFF
DNA: TGCGCCAGCAGCTCACCTCCCCTAGGGACAGGAAGCAACCATGAGCAGTTCTTC

V: TRBV4-3
J: TRBJ1-2
D: NA
size: few
CDR3: CASSQARVTGGYTF
DNA: TGCGCCAGCAGCCAAGCGAGGGTAACGGGTGGCTACACCTTC

V: TRBV5-1
J: TRBJ2-3
D: TRBD1
size: many
CDR3: CASRPSGGAGTDTQYF
DNA: TGCGCCAGCAGACCTTCAGGGGGCGCGGGCACAGATACGCAGTATTTT

V: TRBV6-1
J: TRBJ2-3
D: TRBD2
size: NA
CDR3: CASGLAGRTDTQYF
DNA: TGTGCCAGCGGACTAGCGGGGCGCACAGATACGCAGTATTTT

V: TRBV11-3
J: TRBJ2-2
D: NA
size: many
CDR3: CASSLVRGSTGELFF
DNA: TGTGCCAGCAGCTTAGTTAGGGGCAGCACCGGGGAGCTGTTTTTT

V: TRBV9
J: TRBJ2-7
D: NA
size: many
CDR3: CASSVEVGYEQYF
DNA: TGTGCCAGCAGCGTAGAAGTCGGGTATGAGCAGTACTTC

V: TRBV29-1
J: TRBJ1-1
D: NA
size: few
CDR3: CSVNSGNTEAFF
DNA: TGCAGCGTGAACAGCGGAAACACTGAAGCTTTCTTT

V: TRBV7-9
J: TRBJ1-1
D: NA
size: NA
CDR3: CASIHKAPDTNTEAFF
DNA: TGTGCCAGCATACATAAGGCTCCGGACACCAACACTGAAGCTTTCTTT

V: TRBV12-3/TRBV12-4
J: TRBJ2-5
D: NA
size: NA
CDR3: CASSLTEGGETQYF
DNA: TGTGCCAGCAGTTTGACAGAAGGGGGAGAGACCCAGTACTTC

V: TRBV13
J: TRBJ1-1
D: NA
size: NA
CDR3: CASSLGRTVNTEAFF
DNA: TGTGCCAGCAGCTTAGGTAGGACCGTGAACACTGAAGCTTTCTTT

V: TRBV4-3
J: TRBJ2-5
D: NA
size: NA
CDR3: CASSQVHGVRETQYF
DNA: TGCGCCAGCAGCCAGGTACACGGGGTAAGAGAGACCCAGTACTTC

V: TRBV6-1
J: TRBJ2-5
D: TRBD1
size: few
CDR3: CASSHPDRDETQYF
DNA: TGTGCCAGCAGTCATCCGGACAGGGACGAGACCCAGTACTTC

V: TRBV6-1
J: TRBJ2-4
D: NA
size: many
CDR3: CASGRGAKNIQYF
DNA: TGTGCCAGCGGACGAGGGGCCAAAAACATTCAGTACTTC

V: TRBV7-2
J: TRBJ2-1
D: TRBD2
size: NA
CDR3: CASSLARERGPYNEQFF
DNA: TGTGCCAGCAGCTTAGCGCGGGAGCGGGGGCCCTACAATGAGCAGTTCTTC

V: TRBV20-1
J: TRBJ2-3
D: NA
size: NA
CDR3: CSARDEEGSPTDTQYF
DNA: TGCAGTGCTAGAGATGAAGAGGGCAGTCCTACAGATACGCAGTATTTT

V: TRBV7-3
J: TRBJ2-1
D: NA
size: NA
CDR3: CASSLMDGNEQFF
DNA: TGTGCCAGCAGCTTAATGGATGGCAATGAGCAGTTCTTC

V: TRBV7-2
J: TRBJ2-5
D: NA
size: many
CDR3: CASSAGLETQYF
DNA: TGTGCCAGCAGCGCAGGGTTAGAGACCCAGTACTTC

V: TRBV11-3
J: TRBJ2-3
D: NA
size: few
CDR3: CASSVKGWDTQYF
DNA: TGTGCCAGCAGCGTCAAGGGATGGGATACGCAGTATTTT

V: TRBV10-3
J: TRBJ2-1
D: NA
size: many
CDR3: CAISESNEQFF
DNA: TGTGCCATCAGTGAGTCGAATGAGCAGTTCTTC

V: TRBV7-2
J: TRBJ1-4
D: NA
size: many
CDR3: CASSPGQFPNEKLFF
DNA: TGTGCCAGCAGCCCTGGACAGTTCCCTAATGAAAAACTGTTTTTT

V: TRBV20-1
J: TRBJ2-3
D: NA
size: few
CDR3: CSALKLTDTQYF
DNA: TGCAGTGCTCTTAAGCTCACAGATACGCAGTATTTT

V: TRBV28
J: TRBJ1-6
D: NA
size: NA
CDR3: CASSLRVSGRSPLHF
DNA: TGTGCCAGCAGTTTAAGGGTAAGCGGGCGCTCACCCCTCCACTTT

V: TRBV28
J: TRBJ1-6
D: NA
size: many
CDR3: CASSLNLWDSPLHF
DNA: TGTGCCAGCAGTTTAAACCTCTGGGATTCACCCCTCCACTTT

V: TRBV20-1
J: TRBJ2-3
D: TRBD2
size: NA
CDR3: CSARDSGGLTVTQYF
DNA: TGCAGTGCTAGAGATAGCGGGGGACTGACAGTTACGCAGTATTTT

V: TRBV5-1
J: TRBJ2-1
D: NA
size: NA
CDR3: CASSDGAGSPFF
DNA: TGCGCCAGCAGCGATGGCGCAGGAAGCCCGTTCTTC

V: TRBV5-1
J: TRBJ2-3
D: NA
size: NA
CDR3: CASSLISALTDTQYF
DNA: TGCGCCAGCAGCTTGATCTCAGCCCTCACAGATACGCAGTATTTT

V: TRBV4-3
J: TRBJ2-1
D: NA
size: many
CDR3: CASSQEGARGNEQFF
DNA: TGCGCCAGCAGCCAGGAAGGGGCCAGGGGCAATGAGCAGTTCTTC

V: TRBV12-3/TRBV12-4
J: TRBJ1-5
D: NA
size: once
CDR3: CASSHANGNQPQHF
DNA: TGTGCCAGCAGCCACGCGAACGGGAATCAGCCCCAGCATTTT

V: TRBV11-2
J: TRBJ2-3
D: TRBD1
size: NA
CDR3: CASSRSGTGATDTQYF
DNA: TGTGCCAGCAGCCGGTCGGGGACAGGGGCCACAGATACGCAGTATTTT

V: TRBV20-1
J: TRBJ2-3
D: NA
size: many
CDR3: CSASPPGGFTDTQYF
DNA: TGCAGTGCTAGTCCGCCAGGAGGGTTCACAGATACGCAGTATTTT

V: TRBV20-1
J: TRBJ1-6
D: TRBD1
size: NA
CDR3: CSATGQGEPLHF
DNA: TGCAGTGCTACCGGACAGGGAGAACCCCTCCACTTT

V: TRBV7-2
J: TRBJ2-7
D: NA
size: many
CDR3: CASSLEPLTYEQYF
DNA: TGTGCCAGCAGCTTAGAGCCCCTCACCTACGAGCAGTACTTC

V: TRBV12-3/TRBV12-4
J: TRBJ2-5
D: TRBD1
size: few
CDR3: CASSLDGTDQETQYF
DNA: TGTGCCAGCAGTCTGGACGGGACAGACCAAGAGACCCAGTACTTC

V: TRBV7-8
J: TRBJ2-3
D: NA
size: NA
CDR3: CASPPRASASTDTQYF
DNA: TGTGCCAGCCCCCCGCGGGCTAGCGCTAGCACAGATACGCAGTATTTT

V: TRBV20-1
J: TRBJ1-2
D: NA
size: NA
CDR3: CSAREVYSYGYTF
DNA: TGCAGTGCTAGAGAAGTGTACAGCTATGGCTACACCTTC